The 14 T cell receptor beta chains reported below all come from one sample, sequenced in a study of regulatory T cells in long-lasting Graves disease. Documented time point: newly diagnosed GD, antithyroid drugs for less than 3 months. After RNA was extracted from PBMCs, the TCR library was made from it. Libraries of TCR beta came from iRepertoire HTBI primers plus Arm-PCR of CDR3 regions. TCRdb re-analysed the multiplex PCR reads in MiXCR, keeping a single row per CDR3 protein. The table records about 350,000 distinct CDR3 sequences, 16% of them present only once. This sample also appeared in a second study, on T cells in Graves' hyperthyroidism and ophthalmopathy.

Here the sequenced sample was peripheral blood mononuclear cells (PBMCs), taken at new diagnosis, from a patient treated with antithyroid drugs. These receptors originate from a man aged 40-49 years with Graves disease.

This clonotype was recorded a few times. This rearrangement joins TRBV10-3 to TRBJ2-4; 8 bases are shared with TRBD2. The J call may be incorrect, as the DNA end agrees better with TRBJ2-5. This CDR3 is built from 16 residues. Germline V lookup: CDR1 ENHRY, CDR2 SYGVKD. CDR3 DNA: TGTGCCATCAGTGTTGGTTCCGGGGGGGCCTGGGAGACCCAGTACTTC. Its protein product is CAISVGSGGAWETQYF.

Ten or more counts support this clonotype. The rearrangement uses TRBV7-2 and TRBJ2-5; weak D call: TRBD1 (6 bases). The CDR3 loop spans 15 amino acids. Germline V gene sequence: CDR1 SGHTA, CDR2 FQGNSA. Trimming took 4 bases from V and 1 from J, leaving 13 bases between them. In DNA, the CDR3 is TGTGCCAGCAGCTCCCAGGGGACGGTCCAAGAGACCCAGTACTTC. Protein sequence: CASSSQGTVQETQYF. The full variable domain, rest sourced from reference TRBV7-2 and TRBJ2-5, is GAGVSQSPSNKVTEKGKDVELRCDPISGHTALYWYRQSLGQGLEFLIYFQGNSAPDKSGLPSDRFSAERTGGSVSTLTIQRTQQEDSAVYLCASSSQGTVQETQYFGPGTRLLVL.

In its sample, this clonotype was seen many times. One end of the junction fails to match germline, which may point to a read error. The V call is TRBV7-2, the J call TRBJ2-1; D might be TRBD1 (7 bases). Germline V gene sequence: CDR1 SGHTA, CDR2 FQGNSA. The CDR3 contains 16 residues. The chain's CDR3 is CASSLATGSGYNEQFF. The CDR3 DNA reads TGTGCCAGCAGCCTAGCGACAGGGTCAGGCTACAATGAGCAGTTCTTC.

About this clonotype itself: A much bigger clone sits one base away, suggesting this may be a read error. The chain combines TRBV10-3 with TRBJ2-7; D is uncertain. Germline values: CDR1 ENHRY, CDR2 SYGVKD. The CDR3 contains 11 residues. The CDR3 coding sequence is TGTGCCGTCAGTGACACCTACGAGCAGTACTTC. This gives the protein CAVSDTYEQYF.

In this sample, this clonotype turned up many times. This chain joins TRBV28 and TRBJ2-6; D remains unclear. CDR1 and CDR2 from the germline V gene are MDHEN and SYDVKM. The CDR3 sequence is 15 residues long. The V and J ends lost 2 bases and 2 bases respectively, with 7 bases between them. The CDR3 protein is CASSLHRTGANVLTF. The CDR3, as DNA: TGTGCCAGCAGTTTACATCGTACTGGGGCCAACGTCCTGACTTTC.

This clonotype has more than one count but fewer than ten. The chain is built from TRBV6-1 and TRBJ2-1, with TRBD2 identical over 9 bases. V was clipped by 8 bases and J by 12 bases; unmatched bases: 17. Germline V gene data show CDR1 as MNHNS and CDR2 as SASEGT. The CDR3 sequence is 15 residues long. CDR3 sequence reads: CASHDGVAAGGGQFF. The CDR3 coding sequence is TGTGCCAGCCATGACGGAGTGGCAGCGGGGGGTGGGCAGTTCTTC.

There are a few counts of this clonotype. V is TRBV3-1 and J is TRBJ2-7; 11 positions match TRBD1. Germline V gene data show CDR1 as LGHDT and CDR2 as YNNKEL (reference sequence). The CDR3 totals 15 residues. The ends lost 2 bases at V and 2 bases at J; junction bases unmatched: 2. The CDR3 loop is CASSQRTGGPYEQYF. CDR3 sequence (DNA): TGTGCCAGCAGCCAACGGACAGGGGGCCCCTACGAGCAGTACTTC.

The V gene is TRBV27, the J gene TRBJ1-6; D not resolved. This CDR3 has 13 amino acids. V lost 4 bases and J lost 4, with 5 bases in between. In germline, CDR1 is MNHEY, CDR2 SMNVEV (reference sequence). The CDR3 loop is CASSYDYNSPLHF. CDR3 sequence (DNA): TGTGCCAGCAGTTACGATTATAATTCACCCCTCCACTTT.

This clonotype was observed many times. The CDR3 nucleotides read TGTGCCAGCAGCCCTTCGAGTAGAAACACCATATATTTT. The encoded protein is CASSPSSRNTIYF. V is TRBV11-2 and J is TRBJ1-3; the D is unclear. Germline CDR1 reads SGHAT; CDR2 reads FQNNGV. The CDR3 length is 13 residues. Trimming pared 5 bases from V and 5 bases from J, leaving 10 bases between. The full variable domain, in which reference TRBV11-2 and TRBJ1-3 provide the parts outside the CDR3, is EAGVAQSPRYKIIEKRQSVAFWCNPISGHATLYWYQQILGQGPKLLIQFQNNGVVDDSQLPKDRFSAERLKGVDSTLKIQPAKLEDSAVYLCASSPSSRNTIYFGEGSWLTVV.

The rearrangement uses TRBV5-1 and TRBJ2-3; D call uncertain. With the DNA end fitting TRBJ2-5 better, the J assignment may be wrong. CDR1 is SGHRS, CDR2 YFSETQ, per germline. This CDR3 has 16 residues. Here the CDR3 DNA reads TGCGCCAGTGGCTTGGCGTCCGACGGACCCCAAGAGACCCAGTACTTC. Protein product: CASGLASDGPQETQYF.

The V gene is TRBV28, the J gene TRBJ2-3; 8 bases agree with TRBD2. Germline CDR1 reads MDHEN; CDR2 reads SYDVKM. With V trimmed by 6 bases and J by 2 bases, 7 bases remained unmatched. This CDR3 has 15 amino acids. CDR3 protein: CASRLAGPPTDTQYF. The CDR3 DNA reads as TGTGCCAGCAGATTAGCGGGGCCACCCACAGATACGCAGTATTTT.

The sample holds one count of this clonotype. V and J are TRBV28 and TRBJ1-1; 7 positions agree with TRBD1. The CDR3 has 14 residues. Trimming at V came to 7 bases and at J to 4 bases, leaving 9 bases not matched to a gene. Germline V lookup: CDR1 MDHEN, CDR2 SYDVKM. For the CDR3, the DNA is TGTGCCAGCACCCTACAACCAGGGGGCACTGAAGCTTTCTTT. This codes for CASTLQPGGTEAFF.

V usage is TRBV4-3 and J usage is TRBJ2-5, with 11 bases aligning to TRBD2. V was clipped by 0 bases and J by 2 bases; unmatched bases: 5. From germline, CDR1 is LGHNA and CDR2 YSLEER. The CDR3 loop spans 17 amino acids. The CDR3 coding sequence is TGCGCCAGCAGCCAAGAGAGGAGACTAGCGGGGCAAGAGACCCAGTACTTC. Translated, it gives CASSQERRLAGQETQYF.

This chain joins TRBV6-1 and TRBJ2-3; D is possibly TRBD2 (5 bases). Between the trimmed V and J ends, which lost 7 bases and 3 bases, there was a span of 14 bases. This CDR3 has 14 amino acids. The germline V gene encodes CDR1 MNHNS and CDR2 SASEGT. The CDR3 protein is CASTRRSGTDTQYF. CDR3 nucleotide sequence: TGTGCCAGCACCCGAAGGTCGGGGACAGATACGCAGTATTTT.